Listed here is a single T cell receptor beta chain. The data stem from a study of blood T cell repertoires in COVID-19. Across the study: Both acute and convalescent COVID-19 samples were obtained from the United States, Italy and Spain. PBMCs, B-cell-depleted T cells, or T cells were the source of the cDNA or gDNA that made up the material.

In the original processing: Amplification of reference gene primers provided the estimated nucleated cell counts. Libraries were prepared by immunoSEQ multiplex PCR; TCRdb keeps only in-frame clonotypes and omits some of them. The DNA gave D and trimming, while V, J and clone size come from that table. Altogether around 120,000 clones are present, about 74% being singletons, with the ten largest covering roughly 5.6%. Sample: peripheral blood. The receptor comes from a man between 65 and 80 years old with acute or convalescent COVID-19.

CDR3 nucleotides: TGTGCCAGCAGTTACTCACTGGACAGGGGAAATCAGCCCCAGCATTTT. Translation: CASSYSLDRGNQPQHF. This chain uses TRBV6-2 or TRBV6-3 with TRBJ1-5, with 9 bases matching TRBD1. Germline CDR1 MNHEY, CDR2 SVGEGT. The length of the CDR3 is 16 residues. J gave up 4 bases and V 0 bases, and 4 bases lay outside the gene matches.